This T cell receptor (beta chain) was captured in a study of blood T cell repertoires in COVID-19. Assay used: immunoSEQ multiplex PCR; TCRdb lists only in-frame clones, some missing. The sample has under 150,000 clones, roughly 84% seen once. Germline CDR1 reads ENHRY; CDR2 reads SYGVKD. Losses at the gene ends were 7 bases for V and 1 base for J; bases not matched to a gene: 4. The CDR3 has 14 residues. The source material was peripheral blood. This chain joins TRBV10-3 and TRBJ2-3; 8 positions match TRBD2. The clonotype was recovered from a woman in her 40s with acute or convalescent COVID-19. The CDR3 protein is CAIKAGGGTDTQYF. As DNA, the CDR3 is TGTGCCATCAAGGCGGGAGGAGGCACAGATACGCAGTATTTT.